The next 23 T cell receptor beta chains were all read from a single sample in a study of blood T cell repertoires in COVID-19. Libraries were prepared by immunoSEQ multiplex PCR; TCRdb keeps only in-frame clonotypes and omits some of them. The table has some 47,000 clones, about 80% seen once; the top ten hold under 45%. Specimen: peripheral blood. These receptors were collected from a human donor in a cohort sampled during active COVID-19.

As DNA, the CDR3 is TGTGCCAGCAGTGCCGGGTATAGCGGGGAGCTGTTTTTT. Translated, it gives CASSAGYSGELFF. V and J are TRBV2 and TRBJ2-2, with D uncertain. The ends were cut back, 4 bases at V and 7 bases at J, with 10 bases in the middle. Looked up from germline, CDR1 is SNHLY and CDR2 is FYNNEI. This CDR3 region has 13 residues.

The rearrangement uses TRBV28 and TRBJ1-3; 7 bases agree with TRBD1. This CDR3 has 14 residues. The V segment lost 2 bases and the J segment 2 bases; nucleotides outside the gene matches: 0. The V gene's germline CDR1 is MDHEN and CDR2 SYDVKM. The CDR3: CASSLRGPGNTIYF. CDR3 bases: TGTGCCAGCAGTTTAAGGGGGCCTGGAAACACCATATATTTT.

DNA for the CDR3: TGCAGCGTAGGCGAGGGGGCAACTAATACTGAAGCTTTCTTT. Protein sequence: CSVGEGATNTEAFF. This chain connects TRBV29-1 to TRBJ1-1; 7 nucleotides align to TRBD1. Trimming took 6 bases from V and 5 from J; bases not matched to a gene: 12. The CDR3 consists of 14 residues. Germline assignment: CDR1 SQVTM and CDR2 ANQGSEA.

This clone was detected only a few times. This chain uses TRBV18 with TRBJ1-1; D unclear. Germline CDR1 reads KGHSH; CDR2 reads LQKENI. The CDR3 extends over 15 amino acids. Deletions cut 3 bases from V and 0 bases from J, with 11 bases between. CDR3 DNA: TGTGCCAGCTCACCTATAACAGAGATGAACACTGAAGCTTTCTTT. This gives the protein CASSPITEMNTEAFF.

The CDR3 DNA is TGTGCCAGCAGCTTAGGGACAGGGATCTATGGCTACACCTTC. As protein: CASSLGTGIYGYTF. This chain uses TRBV7-8 with TRBJ1-2, with 8 positions matching TRBD1. The germline CDR1 and CDR2 sequences are SGHVS and FQNEAQ. V was pared by 1 base and J by 4 bases, with 2 bases of the junction left unmatched. This CDR3 region has 14 residues.

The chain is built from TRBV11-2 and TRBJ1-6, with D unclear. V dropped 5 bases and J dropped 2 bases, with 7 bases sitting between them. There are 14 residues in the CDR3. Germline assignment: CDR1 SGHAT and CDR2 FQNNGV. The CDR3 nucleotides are TGTGCCAGCAGCCCCGGGACCTATAATTCACCCCTCCACTTT. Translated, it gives CASSPGTYNSPLHF. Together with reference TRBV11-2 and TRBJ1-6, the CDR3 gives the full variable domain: EAGVAQSPRYKIIEKRQSVAFWCNPISGHATLYWYQQILGQGPKLLIQFQNNGVVDDSQLPKDRFSAERLKGVDSTLKIQPAKLEDSAVYLCASSPGTYNSPLHFGNGTRLTVT.

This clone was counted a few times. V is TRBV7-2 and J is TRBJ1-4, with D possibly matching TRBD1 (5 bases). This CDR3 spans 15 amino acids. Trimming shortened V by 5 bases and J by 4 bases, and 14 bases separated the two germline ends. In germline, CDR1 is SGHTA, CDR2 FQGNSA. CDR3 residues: CASSLQTVDNEKLFF. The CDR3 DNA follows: TGTGCCAGCAGCCTCCAGACAGTGGATAATGAAAAACTGTTTTTT.

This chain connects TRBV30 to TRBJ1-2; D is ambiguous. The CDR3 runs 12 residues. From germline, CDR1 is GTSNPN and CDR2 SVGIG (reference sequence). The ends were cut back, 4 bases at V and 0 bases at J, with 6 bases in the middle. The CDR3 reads CAWISANYGYTF. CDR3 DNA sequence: TGTGCCTGGATAAGCGCTAACTATGGCTACACCTTC.

CDR3 amino acids: CASGGLNEKLFF. Here the CDR3 DNA reads TGTGCCAGCGGTGGACTGAATGAAAAACTGTTTTTT. This sequence joins TRBV11-2 and TRBJ1-4, with unresolved D. Per germline, CDR1 SGHAT and CDR2 FQNNGV. The CDR3 loop spans 12 amino acids. V gave up 8 bases and J gave up 5 bases, with 9 bases separating them.

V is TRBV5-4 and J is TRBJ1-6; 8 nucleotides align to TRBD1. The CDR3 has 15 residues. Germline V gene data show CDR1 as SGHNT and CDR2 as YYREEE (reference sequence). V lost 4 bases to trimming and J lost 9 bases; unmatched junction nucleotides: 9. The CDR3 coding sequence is TGTGCCAGCAGCCCCCGTGGACAGGGTAGTTCACCCCTCCACTTT. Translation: CASSPRGQGSSPLHF. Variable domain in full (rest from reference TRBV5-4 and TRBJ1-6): ETGVTQSPTHLIKTRGQQVTLRCSSQSGHNTVSWYQQALGQGPQFIFQYYREEENGRGNFPPRFSGLQFPNYSSELNVNALELDDSALYLCASSPRGQGSSPLHFGNGTRLTVT.

The CDR3 sequence: CASSRSPESNQPQHF. CDR3 sequence (DNA): TGTGCCAGCAGCCGTTCCCCGGAGAGCAATCAGCCCCAGCATTTT. The V gene is TRBV5-5, the J gene TRBJ1-5; no clear D. Trimming took 4 bases from V and 1 from J, leaving 12 bases between them. CDR1 is SGHKS and CDR2 is YYEKEE in the germline V gene (reference sequence). CDR3 length: 15 amino acids.

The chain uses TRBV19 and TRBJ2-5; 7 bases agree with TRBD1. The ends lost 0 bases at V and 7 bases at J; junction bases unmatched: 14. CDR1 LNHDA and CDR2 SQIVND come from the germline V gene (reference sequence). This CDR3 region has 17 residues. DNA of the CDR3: TGTGCCAGTAGTATAGATACCAGGTACAGGGGCCTCGGGACCCAGTACTTC. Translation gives CASSIDTRYRGLGTQYF.

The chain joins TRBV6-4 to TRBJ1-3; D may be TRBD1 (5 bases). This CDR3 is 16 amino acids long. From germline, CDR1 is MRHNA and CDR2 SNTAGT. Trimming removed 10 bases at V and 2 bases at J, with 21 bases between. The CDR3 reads CATQISDSSPGNTIYF. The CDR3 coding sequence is TGTGCCACCCAGATATCAGACAGTTCACCTGGAAACACCATATATTTT.

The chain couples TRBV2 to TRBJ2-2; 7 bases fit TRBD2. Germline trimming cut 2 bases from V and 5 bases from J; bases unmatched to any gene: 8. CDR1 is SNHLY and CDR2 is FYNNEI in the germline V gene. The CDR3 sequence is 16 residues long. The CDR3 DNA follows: TGTGCCAGCAGTGAATGGCGGGGGAGTGGTACCGGGGAGCTGTTTTTT. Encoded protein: CASSEWRGSGTGELFF.

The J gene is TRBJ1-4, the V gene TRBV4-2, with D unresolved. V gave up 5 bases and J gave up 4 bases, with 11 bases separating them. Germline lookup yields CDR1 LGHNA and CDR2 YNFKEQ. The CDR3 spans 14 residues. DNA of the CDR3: TGTGCCAGCAGCGCGGGGAGGAATAATGAAAAACTGTTTTTT. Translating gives CASSAGRNNEKLFF.

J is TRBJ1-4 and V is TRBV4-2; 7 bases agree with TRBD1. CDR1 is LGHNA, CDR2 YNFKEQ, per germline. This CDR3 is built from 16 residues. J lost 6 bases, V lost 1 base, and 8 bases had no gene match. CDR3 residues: CASSQVNQGGDEKLFF. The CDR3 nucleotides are TGTGCCAGCAGCCAAGTCAATCAGGGGGGAGATGAAAAACTGTTTTTT.

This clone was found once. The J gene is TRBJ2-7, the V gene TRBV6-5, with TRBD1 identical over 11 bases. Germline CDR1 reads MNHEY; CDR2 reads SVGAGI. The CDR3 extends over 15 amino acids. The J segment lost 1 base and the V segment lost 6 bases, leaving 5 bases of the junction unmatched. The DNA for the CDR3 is TGTGCCAGCAGGGCCGGGACAGGGGGGTCCTACGAGCAGTACTTC. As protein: CASRAGTGGSYEQYF.

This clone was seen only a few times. The CDR3 coding sequence is TGTGCCACCCAGGGGAATAATTCACCCCTCCACTTT. Translated, it gives CATQGNNSPLHF. V and J are TRBV10-3 and TRBJ1-6; maybe TRBD1 (6 bases). The length of the CDR3 is 12 residues. Germline lookup yields CDR1 ENHRY and CDR2 SYGVKD. Trimming stripped 10 bases from V and 5 bases from J, with 9 bases between.

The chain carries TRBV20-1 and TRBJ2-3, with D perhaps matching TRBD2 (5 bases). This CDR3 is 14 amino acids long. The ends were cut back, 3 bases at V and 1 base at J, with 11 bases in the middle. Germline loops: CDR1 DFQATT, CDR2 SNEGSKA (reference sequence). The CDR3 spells CSASGLAGTDTQYF. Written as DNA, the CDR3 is TGCAGTGCTAGTGGGCTAGCCGGCACAGATACGCAGTATTTT.

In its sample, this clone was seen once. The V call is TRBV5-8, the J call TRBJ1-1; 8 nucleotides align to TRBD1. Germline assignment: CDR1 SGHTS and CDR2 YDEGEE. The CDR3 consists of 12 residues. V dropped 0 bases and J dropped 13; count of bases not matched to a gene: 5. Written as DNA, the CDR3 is TGTGCCAGCAGCTTGGGTCCAGGGGGCGGTTTCTTT. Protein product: CASSLGPGGGFF.

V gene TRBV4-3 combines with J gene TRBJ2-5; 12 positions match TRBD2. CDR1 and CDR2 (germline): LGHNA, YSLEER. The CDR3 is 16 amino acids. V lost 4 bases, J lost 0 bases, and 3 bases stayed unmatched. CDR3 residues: CASSPRLAGDQETQYF. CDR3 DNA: TGCGCCAGCAGCCCGAGACTAGCGGGGGACCAAGAGACCCAGTACTTC.

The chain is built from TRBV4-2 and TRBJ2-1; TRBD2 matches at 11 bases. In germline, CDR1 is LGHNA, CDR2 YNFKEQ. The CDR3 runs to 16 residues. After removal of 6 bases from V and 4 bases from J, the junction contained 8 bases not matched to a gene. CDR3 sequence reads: CASSPSGGPVYNEQFF. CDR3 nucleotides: TGTGCCAGCAGTCCTAGCGGGGGGCCCGTTTACAATGAGCAGTTCTTC.

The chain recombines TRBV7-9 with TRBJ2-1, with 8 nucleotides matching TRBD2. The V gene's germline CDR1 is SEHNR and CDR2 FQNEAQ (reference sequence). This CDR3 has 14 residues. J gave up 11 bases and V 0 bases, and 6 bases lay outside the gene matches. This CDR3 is CASSLATSAPQQFF. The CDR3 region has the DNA TGTGCCAGCAGCTTAGCGACTAGCGCTCCCCAGCAGTTCTTC.